One sample yielded the 20 T cell receptor beta chains listed below, sequenced in a study of T cell changes during pregnancy in multiple sclerosis. Libraries were prepared by immunoSEQ multiplex PCR; TCRdb keeps only in-frame clonotypes and omits some of them. The profile shows 90,000 to 100,000 clones, about 91% of them singletons. Sequences were derived from peripheral blood, sampled after pregnancy. All receptors derive from a female donor in good health, enrolled as a control in a pregnancy study.

V and J are TRBV20-1 and TRBJ2-4; unclear D gene. The CDR3 runs 11 residues. V lost 5 bases and J 8 bases, leaving 10 bases between the germline ends. Germline V lookup: CDR1 DFQATT, CDR2 SNEGSKA (reference sequence). The CDR3 spells CSARYGHIQYF. The CDR3 nucleotides read TGCAGTGCTCGATATGGGCACATTCAGTACTTC.

The chain joins TRBV6-1 to TRBJ1-5, with D maybe TRBD1 (5 bases). The CDR3 covers 13 residues. Between the trimmed V and J ends, which lost 5 bases and 7 bases, there was a span of 12 bases. Germline V gene lookup returns CDR1 MNHNS and CDR2 SASEGT. The CDR3 protein is CASSPRGGQPQHF. CDR3 in DNA: TGTGCCAGCAGTCCCCGCGGGGGACAGCCCCAGCATTTT.

The rearrangement uses TRBV2 and TRBJ2-2; TRBD2 matches at 9 bases. V was clipped by 2 bases and J by 7 bases; unmatched bases: 8. This CDR3 spans 16 amino acids. The germline V gene has CDR1 SNHLY and CDR2 FYNNEI. The CDR3 is CASSERGGGAGGELFF. Here the CDR3 DNA reads TGTGCCAGCAGTGAACGTGGCGGGGGGGCTGGCGGGGAGCTGTTTTTT.

This clone was detected only once. The chain is built from TRBV6-5 and TRBJ1-4, with D unresolved. The germline V gene encodes CDR1 MNHEY and CDR2 SVGAGI. CDR3 length equals 14 residues. The V end was cut by 4 bases, the J end by 0 bases, with 6 bases between. The CDR3 sequence: CASSSTATNEKLFF. CDR3 nucleotide sequence: TGTGCCAGCAGTTCCACTGCAACTAATGAAAAACTGTTTTTT.

V and J are TRBV7-8 and TRBJ2-1, with D hard to call. The CDR3 contains 13 residues. Germline lookup yields CDR1 SGHVS and CDR2 FQNEAQ. V was pared by 2 bases and J by 9 bases, with 11 bases between. This CDR3 reads CASSLLEIGEQFF. As DNA, the CDR3 is TGTGCCAGCAGCTTATTAGAGATCGGTGAGCAGTTCTTC.

This chain connects TRBV10-3 to TRBJ1-1, with unresolved D. CDR3 length equals 14 residues. Trimming left V 2 bases short and J 1 base short, with 8 bases between. Germline loops: CDR1 ENHRY, CDR2 SYGVKD. The CDR3 DNA reads TGTGCCATCAGTGAGGATAGTGAGAACACTGAAGCTTTCTTT. Translation: CAISEDSENTEAFF.

The V gene is TRBV7-2, the J gene TRBJ1-1; 8 bases map to TRBD1. CDR3 length: 15 amino acids. Trimming took 4 bases from V and 4 from J; bases not matched to a gene: 8. Per germline, CDR1 SGHTA and CDR2 FQGNSA. The CDR3 DNA sequence: TGTGCCAGCAGCTCCAAACGGACAGGGCCCACTGAAGCTTTCTTT. It translates to CASSSKRTGPTEAFF.

The rearrangement joins TRBV27 to TRBJ1-6, with D tentatively TRBD1 (6 bases). The ends were cut back, 6 bases at V and 10 bases at J, with 19 bases in the middle. Germline-derived CDR1 and CDR2 are MNHEY and SMNVEV (reference sequence). The CDR3 contains 15 residues. CDR3 sequence: CASSPPRQVGSPLHF. Here the CDR3 DNA reads TGTGCCAGCAGCCCTCCCCGACAGGTCGGCTCACCCCTCCACTTT.

The J gene is TRBJ1-2, the V gene TRBV28, with a tentative D call TRBD1 (6 bases). This CDR3 has 16 amino acids. Trimming pared 8 bases from V and 11 bases from J, leaving 30 bases between. Per the germline V gene, CDR1 is MDHEN and CDR2 is SYDVKM. CDR3 nucleotide sequence: TGTGCCAGCTTGGGGGGGCCGAGCAAGCCCTTAAGGGGGTACACCTTC. It yields the protein CASLGGPSKPLRGYTF.

This clone appeared a single time. This chain joins TRBV30 and TRBJ2-4; D uncertain. The CDR3 runs 15 residues. Germline V gene lookup returns CDR1 GTSNPN and CDR2 SVGIG (reference sequence). Trimming stripped 1 base from V and 0 bases from J, with 10 bases between. This CDR3 reads CAWSGRQAAKNIQYF. CDR3 nucleotides: TGTGCCTGGAGTGGACGCCAGGCAGCCAAAAACATTCAGTACTTC.

This clone was seen a few times. The chain is built from TRBV4-1 and TRBJ2-1, with TRBD2 matching 11 bases. The germline gives CDR1 MGHRA, CDR2 YSYEKL. The CDR3 runs 15 residues. Losses at the gene ends were 2 bases for V and 6 bases for J; bases not matched to a gene: 3. The CDR3 sequence: CASSQLGLAVNEQFF. In nucleotides, the CDR3 is TGCGCCAGCAGCCAACTGGGACTAGCGGTCAATGAGCAGTTCTTC.

The chain has TRBV5-4 and TRBJ1-6, with 7 nucleotides matching TRBD1. V dropped 2 bases and J dropped 7; count of bases not matched to a gene: 6. The CDR3 totals 15 residues. The germline V gene has CDR1 SGHNT and CDR2 YYREEE (reference sequence). The CDR3 DNA reads as TGTGCCAGCAGCTTACCCGGGACAGAAAATTCACCCCTCCACTTT. Encoded protein: CASSLPGTENSPLHF.

CDR3 amino acids: CASSTLPVGGTDTQYF. CDR3 sequence (DNA): TGTGCCAGCTCGACTCTACCAGTCGGCGGCACAGATACGCAGTATTTT. The rearrangement links TRBV18 to TRBJ2-3; no reliable D call. Germline values: CDR1 KGHSH, CDR2 LQKENI. Trimming cost V 6 bases and J 1 base, with 17 bases left between them. The CDR3 is 16 residues long.

This chain connects TRBV30 to TRBJ1-1; D is unclear. The CDR3 consists of 18 residues. The V gene's germline CDR1 is GTSNPN and CDR2 SVGIG (reference sequence). Trimming pared 4 bases from V and 1 base from J, leaving 25 bases between. CDR3 sequence (DNA): TGTGCCTGGAATTCCCTCGGGTTCTGGCTGAACAAGAACACTGAAGCTTTCTTT. It translates to CAWNSLGFWLNKNTEAFF.

The genes are TRBV2 and TRBJ2-6, with 10 bases matching TRBD1. The CDR3 is made up of 16 amino acids. Germline V gene data show CDR1 as SNHLY and CDR2 as FYNNEI. The junction had 7 bases not matched to a gene; V was cut back by 9 bases and J by 2 bases. CDR3 bases: TGTGCCAGTAGAGACAGGGGGCGTCCTGGGGCCAACGTCCTGACTTTC. It codes for CASRDRGRPGANVLTF.

This chain links TRBV7-9 with TRBJ2-3; TRBD2 is a possible D gene (6 bases). Germline V gene lookup returns CDR1 SEHNR and CDR2 FQNEAQ (reference sequence). V lost 4 bases and J lost 1, with 9 bases in between. The CDR3 consists of 14 residues. The CDR3 bases are TGTGCCAGCAGCTCCGGGAGCGGCACAGATACGCAGTATTTT. This sequence encodes CASSSGSGTDTQYF.

V is TRBV5-1 and J is TRBJ1-2, with TRBD1 identical over 7 bases. The CDR3 runs 14 residues. The V gene's germline CDR1 is SGHRS and CDR2 YFSETQ. The ends lost 1 base at V and 7 bases at J; junction bases unmatched: 7. The chain's CDR3 is CASSLFDRASGYTF. The CDR3, as DNA: TGCGCCAGCAGCTTGTTTGACAGGGCATCTGGCTACACCTTC.

This chain links TRBV25-1 with TRBJ2-4; 7 bases are shared with TRBD1. Germline values: CDR1 MGHDK, CDR2 SYGVNS. The CDR3 has 14 residues. The trim removed 4 bases at V and 7 bases at J, leaving 7 bases unmatched. CDR3 sequence reads: CASSARQGLNIQYF. Here the CDR3 DNA reads TGTGCCAGCAGTGCCCGACAGGGTCTGAACATTCAGTACTTC.

The rearrangement joins TRBV5-4 to TRBJ2-1; 7 bases fit TRBD2. This CDR3 has 15 residues. The germline CDR1 and CDR2 sequences are SGHNT and YYREEE (reference sequence). The V and J ends lost 4 bases and 9 bases, in that order; junction bases with no gene match: 13. CDR3 sequence: CASSIGTSGGGEQFF. The CDR3 bases are TGTGCCAGCAGCATAGGAACTTCGGGAGGTGGTGAGCAGTTCTTC.

This chain uses TRBV5-5 with TRBJ1-1; the D is unclear. Trimming removed 4 bases at V and 5 bases at J, with 12 bases between. This CDR3 contains 13 residues. Germline V lookup: CDR1 SGHKS, CDR2 YYEKEE (reference sequence). CDR3 sequence: CASSPGGETEAFF. For the CDR3, the DNA is TGTGCCAGCAGCCCGGGTGGTGAAACTGAAGCTTTCTTT.